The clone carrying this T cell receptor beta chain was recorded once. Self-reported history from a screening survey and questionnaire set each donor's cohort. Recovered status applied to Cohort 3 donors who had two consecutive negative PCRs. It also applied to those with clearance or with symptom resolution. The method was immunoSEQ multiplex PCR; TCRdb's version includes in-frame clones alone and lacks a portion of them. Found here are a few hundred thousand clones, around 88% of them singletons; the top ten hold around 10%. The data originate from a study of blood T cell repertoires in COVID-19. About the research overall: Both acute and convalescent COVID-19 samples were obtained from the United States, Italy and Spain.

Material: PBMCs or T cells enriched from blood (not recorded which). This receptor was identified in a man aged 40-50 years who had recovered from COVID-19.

In DNA form, the CDR3 reads TGTGCCACCAGCAACGAGGGAACTGAAGCTTTCTTT. Its translation is CATSNEGTEAFF. J is TRBJ1-1 and V is TRBV15; the D is unclear. Trimming left V 4 bases short and J 5 bases short, with 8 bases between. CDR1 and CDR2 from the germline V gene are LNHNV and YYDKDF (reference sequence). CDR3 length equals 12 residues.